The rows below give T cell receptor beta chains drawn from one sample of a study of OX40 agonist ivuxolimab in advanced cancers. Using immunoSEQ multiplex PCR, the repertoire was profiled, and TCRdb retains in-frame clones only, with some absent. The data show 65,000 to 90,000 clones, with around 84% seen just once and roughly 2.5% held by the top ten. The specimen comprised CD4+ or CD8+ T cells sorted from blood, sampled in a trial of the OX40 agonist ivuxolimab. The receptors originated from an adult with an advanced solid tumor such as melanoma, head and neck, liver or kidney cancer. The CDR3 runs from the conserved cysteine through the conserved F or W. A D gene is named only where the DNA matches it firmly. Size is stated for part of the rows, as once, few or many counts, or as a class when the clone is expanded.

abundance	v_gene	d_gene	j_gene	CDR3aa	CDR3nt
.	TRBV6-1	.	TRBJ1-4	CASSLVDEKLFF	TGTGCCAGCAGTTTGGTTGATGAAAAACTGTTTTTT
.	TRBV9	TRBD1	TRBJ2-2	CASSLQDRGTGELFF	TGTGCCAGCAGCCTACAAGACAGGGGCACCGGGGAGCTGTTTTTT
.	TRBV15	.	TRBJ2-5	CATSRDTRLVETQYF	TGTGCCACCAGCAGAGATACAAGGTTGGTGGAGACCCAGTACTTC
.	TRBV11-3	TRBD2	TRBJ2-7	CASSLSSGGQEYF	TGTGCCAGCAGCTTATCAAGCGGGGGTCAGGAGTACTTC
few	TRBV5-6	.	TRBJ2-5	CASSLSGGNSQETQYF	TGTGCCAGCAGCTTATCCGGGGGCAACTCCCAAGAGACCCAGTACTTC
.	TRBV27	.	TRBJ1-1	CASRVPGGNTEAFF	TGTGCCAGCAGGGTCCCGGGCGGAAACACTGAAGCTTTCTTT
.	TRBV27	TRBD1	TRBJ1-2	CASSPRDRVGYGYTF	TGTGCCAGCAGTCCCCGGGACAGGGTTGGGTATGGCTACACCTTC
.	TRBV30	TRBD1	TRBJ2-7	CARGGQGAYEQYF	TGTGCCCGTGGAGGACAGGGGGCCTACGAGCAGTACTTC
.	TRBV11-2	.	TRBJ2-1	CASSLEGRDGYNEQFF	TGTGCCAGCAGCTTAGAGGGGCGGGACGGATACAATGAGCAGTTCTTC
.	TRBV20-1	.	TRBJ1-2	CSVEQWEGYTF	TGCTCAGTGGAACAGTGGGAGGGCTACACCTTC
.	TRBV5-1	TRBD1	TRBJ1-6	CASSLGQGQDNSPLHF	TGCGCCAGCAGCTTGGGACAGGGGCAGGATAATTCACCCCTCCACTTT
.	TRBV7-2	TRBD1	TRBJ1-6	CASSLTGARRTLHF	TGTGCCAGCAGCTTAACAGGGGCGAGGAGGACCCTCCACTTT
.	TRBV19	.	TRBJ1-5	CASSIQGGISNQPQHF	TGTGCCAGTAGTATCCAGGGAGGTATCAGCAATCAGCCCCAGCATTTT
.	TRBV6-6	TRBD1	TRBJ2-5	CASSYSDRGQETQYF	TGTGCCAGCAGTTACTCGGACAGGGGTCAAGAGACCCAGTACTTC
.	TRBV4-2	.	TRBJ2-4	CASSQVNIQYF	TGTGCCAGCAGCCAGGTCAACATTCAGTACTTC
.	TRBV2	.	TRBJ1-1	CASRYRNGPEAFF	TGTGCCAGCAGATACAGGAACGGCCCTGAAGCTTTCTTT
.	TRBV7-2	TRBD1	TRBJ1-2	CASSLGQGLSSYTF	TGTGCCAGCAGCTTGGGACAGGGACTTTCTAGCTACACCTTC
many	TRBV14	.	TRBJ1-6	CASSRGGEIRNSPLHF	TGTGCCAGCAGCCGCGGGGGCGAGATTCGAAATTCACCCCTCCACTTT
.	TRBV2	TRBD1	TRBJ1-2	CASSWTGETYGYTF	TGTGCCAGCAGTTGGACAGGGGAAACTTATGGCTACACCTTC
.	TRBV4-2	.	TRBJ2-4	CASSQEGLDIQYF	TGTGCCAGCAGCCAAGAAGGGCTGGACATTCAGTACTTC
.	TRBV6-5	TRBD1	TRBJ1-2	CASSTTGKTNYGYTF	TGTGCCAGCAGTACGACAGGGAAAACCAACTATGGCTACACCTTC
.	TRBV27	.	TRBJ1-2	CASSSTGSGYTF	TGTGCCAGCAGTTCCACAGGGAGTGGCTACACCTTC
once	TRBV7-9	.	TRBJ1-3	CASSLGARGFTGNTIYF	TGTGCCAGCAGCTTAGGTGCTAGGGGATTTACTGGAAACACCATATATTTT
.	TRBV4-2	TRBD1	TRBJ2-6	CASSPTGAFSGANVLTF	TGTGCCAGCAGCCCGACAGGGGCCTTCTCTGGGGCCAACGTCCTGACTTTC
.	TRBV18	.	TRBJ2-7	CASSPPGTYEQYF	TGTGCCAGCTCACCACCCGGAACGTACGAGCAGTACTTC
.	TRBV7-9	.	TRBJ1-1	CASSLVRRGAKEAFF	TGTGCCAGCAGCTTAGTTCGGCGTGGGGCTAAAGAAGCTTTCTTT
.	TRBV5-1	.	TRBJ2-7	CASSVDRSSYEQYF	TGCGCCAGCAGCGTGGACAGATCCTCCTACGAGCAGTACTTC
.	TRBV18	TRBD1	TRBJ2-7	CASSPGQESSYEQYF	TGTGCCAGCTCACCCGGACAGGAGAGCTCCTACGAGCAGTACTTC
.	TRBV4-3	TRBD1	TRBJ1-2	CASSQTGTGGAGGYTF	TGCGCCAGCAGCCAAACCGGGACAGGGGGCGCGGGAGGCTACACCTTC
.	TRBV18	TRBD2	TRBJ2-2	CASSPDGGAFTGELFF	TGTGCCAGCTCACCAGACGGGGGGGCCTTCACCGGGGAGCTGTTTTTT
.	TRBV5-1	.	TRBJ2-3	CASKVQGYDADTQYF	TGCGCCAGCAAGGTGCAGGGATATGACGCAGATACGCAGTATTTT
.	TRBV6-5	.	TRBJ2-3	CASRGPDTQYF	TGTGCCAGCAGGGGACCAGATACGCAGTATTTT
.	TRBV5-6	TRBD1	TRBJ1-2	CASSLVGQGFYGYTF	TGTGCCAGCAGCTTGGTGGGACAGGGTTTCTATGGCTACACCTTC
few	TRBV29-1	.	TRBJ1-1	CSVSRGNTEAFF	TGCAGCGTTTCCAGGGGGAACACTGAAGCTTTCTTT
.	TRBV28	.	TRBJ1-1	CASSPFIATEAFF	TGTGCCAGCAGTCCATTCATTGCGACTGAAGCTTTCTTT
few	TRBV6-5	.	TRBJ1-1	CASSYFRQGTEAFF	TGTGCCAGCAGTTATTTTCGGCAGGGCACTGAAGCTTTCTTT
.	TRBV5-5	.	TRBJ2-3	CASSIGRSDTQYF	TGTGCCAGCAGCATAGGACGGTCAGATACGCAGTATTTT
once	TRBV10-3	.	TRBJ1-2	CAIQKATGTTYYGYTF	TGTGCCATCCAAAAGGCGACCGGGACAACTTATTATGGCTACACCTTC
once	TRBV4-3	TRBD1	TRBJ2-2	CASSQDQDRATGELFF	TGCGCCAGCAGCCAAGACCAGGACAGGGCCACCGGGGAGCTGTTTTTT
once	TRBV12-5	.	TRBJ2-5	CASGLVRKDVQETQYF	TGTGCTAGTGGTTTGGTAAGAAAGGACGTACAAGAGACCCAGTACTTC
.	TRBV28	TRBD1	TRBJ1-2	CASSIESGTGVGGYTF	TGTGCCAGCAGTATCGAGAGCGGGACAGGGGTCGGGGGCTACACCTTC
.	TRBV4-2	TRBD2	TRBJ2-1	CASSQGTSGNNEQFF	TGTGCCAGCAGCCAAGGGACTAGCGGAAACAATGAGCAGTTCTTC
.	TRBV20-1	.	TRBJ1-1	CSATENIEAFF	TGCAGTGCTACAGAAAACATTGAAGCTTTCTTT
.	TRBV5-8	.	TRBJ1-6	CASSLGISTLHF	TGTGCCAGCAGCTTGGGTATATCAACCCTCCACTTT
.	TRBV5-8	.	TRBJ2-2	CASSRYIPGELFF	TGTGCCAGCTCTCGATATATTCCCGGGGAGCTGTTTTTT
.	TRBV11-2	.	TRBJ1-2	CASSLSGSYGYTF	TGTGCCAGCAGCCTCTCGGGCAGCTATGGCTACACCTTC
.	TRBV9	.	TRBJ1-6	CASSPSGNYNSPLHF	TGTGCCAGCAGCCCCTCCGGGAATTATAATTCACCCCTCCACTTT
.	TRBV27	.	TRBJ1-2	CASSLSFGNERGGYTF	TGTGCCAGCAGTTTATCGTTCGGGAATGAGCGGGGTGGCTACACCTTC
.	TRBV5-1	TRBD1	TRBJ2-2	CASSLTGTAPAGELFF	TGCGCCAGCAGCTTGACCGGGACAGCCCCCGCCGGGGAGCTGTTTTTT
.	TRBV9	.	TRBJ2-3	CASSVASNTDTQYF	TGTGCCAGCAGCGTAGCCAGCAACACAGATACGCAGTATTTT
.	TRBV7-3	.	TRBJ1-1	CASSLQGDTEAFF	TGTGCCAGCAGCCTTCAGGGCGACACTGAAGCTTTCTTT
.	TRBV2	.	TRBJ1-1	CASSERETPTEAFF	TGTGCCAGCAGTGAAAGGGAGACCCCCACTGAAGCTTTCTTT
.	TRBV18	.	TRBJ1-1	CASSPGGRLVRNTEAFF	TGTGCCAGCTCACCGGGAGGACGGCTCGTTCGAAATACCGAAGCTTTCTTT
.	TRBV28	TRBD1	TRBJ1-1	CASKNRGARTEAFF	TGTGCCAGCAAAAACAGGGGGGCAAGGACTGAAGCTTTCTTT